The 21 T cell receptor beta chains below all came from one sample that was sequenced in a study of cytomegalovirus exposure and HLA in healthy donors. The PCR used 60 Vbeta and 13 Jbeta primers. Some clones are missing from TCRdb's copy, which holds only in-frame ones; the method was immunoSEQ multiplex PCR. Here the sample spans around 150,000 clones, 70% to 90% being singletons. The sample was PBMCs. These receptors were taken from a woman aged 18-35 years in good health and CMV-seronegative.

In nucleotides, the CDR3 is TGTGCCTGGAGTCCACACACTAAAAATGAGCAGTTCTTC. Residues: CAWSPHTKNEQFF. This chain connects TRBV30 to TRBJ2-1; no clear D gene. The CDR3 runs 13 residues. CDR1 and CDR2 from the germline V gene are GTSNPN and SVGIG (reference sequence). V shed 2 bases and J shed 7 bases, with 12 bases lying between them.

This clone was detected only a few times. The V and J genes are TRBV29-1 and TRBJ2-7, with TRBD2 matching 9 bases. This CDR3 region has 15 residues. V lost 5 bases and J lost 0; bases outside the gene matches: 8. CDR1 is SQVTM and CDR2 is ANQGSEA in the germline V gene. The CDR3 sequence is CSVMAGGWNSYEQYF. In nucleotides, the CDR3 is TGCAGCGTTATGGCGGGGGGGTGGAACTCCTACGAGCAGTACTTC.

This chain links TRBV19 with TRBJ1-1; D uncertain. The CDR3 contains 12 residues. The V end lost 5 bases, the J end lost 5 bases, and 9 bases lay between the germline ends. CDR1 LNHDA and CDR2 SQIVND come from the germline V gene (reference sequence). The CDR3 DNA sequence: TGTGCCAGTAGTGAGACGAGGACTGAAGCTTTCTTT. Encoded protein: CASSETRTEAFF.

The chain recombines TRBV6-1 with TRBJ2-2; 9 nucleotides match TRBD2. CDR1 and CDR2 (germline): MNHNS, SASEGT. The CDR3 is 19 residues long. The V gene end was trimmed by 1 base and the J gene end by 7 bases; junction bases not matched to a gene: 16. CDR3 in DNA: TGTGCCAGCAGTGAAGTAGGGGAGCGGGGGGTCCCCTTTGGCGGGGAGCTGTTTTTT. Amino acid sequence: CASSEVGERGVPFGGELFF.

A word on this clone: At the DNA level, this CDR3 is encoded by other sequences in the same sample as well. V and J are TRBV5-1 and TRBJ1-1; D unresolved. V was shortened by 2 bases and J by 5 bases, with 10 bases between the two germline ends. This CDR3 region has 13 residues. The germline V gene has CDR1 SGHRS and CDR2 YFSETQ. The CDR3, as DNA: TGCGCCAGCAGCTTTGACTCCGATACTGAAGCTTTCTTT. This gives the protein CASSFDSDTEAFF.

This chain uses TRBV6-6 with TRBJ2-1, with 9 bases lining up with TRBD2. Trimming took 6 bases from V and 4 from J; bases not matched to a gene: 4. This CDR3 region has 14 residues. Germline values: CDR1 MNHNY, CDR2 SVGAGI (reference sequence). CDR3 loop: CASRPSGRYNEQFF. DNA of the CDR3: TGTGCCAGCAGACCCAGCGGGAGGTACAATGAGCAGTTCTTC.

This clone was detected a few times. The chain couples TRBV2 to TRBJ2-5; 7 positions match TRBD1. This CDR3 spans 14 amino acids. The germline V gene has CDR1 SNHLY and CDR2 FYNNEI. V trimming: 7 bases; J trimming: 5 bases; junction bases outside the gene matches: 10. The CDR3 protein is CASTEQGLRETQYF. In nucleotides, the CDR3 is TGTGCCAGCACCGAACAGGGGTTAAGGGAGACCCAGTACTTC.

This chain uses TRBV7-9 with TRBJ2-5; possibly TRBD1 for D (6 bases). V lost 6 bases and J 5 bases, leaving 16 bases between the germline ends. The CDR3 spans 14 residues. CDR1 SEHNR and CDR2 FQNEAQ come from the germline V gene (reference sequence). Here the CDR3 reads CASSFPTGSETQYF. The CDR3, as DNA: TGTGCCAGCAGTTTCCCGACAGGCTCGGAGACCCAGTACTTC.

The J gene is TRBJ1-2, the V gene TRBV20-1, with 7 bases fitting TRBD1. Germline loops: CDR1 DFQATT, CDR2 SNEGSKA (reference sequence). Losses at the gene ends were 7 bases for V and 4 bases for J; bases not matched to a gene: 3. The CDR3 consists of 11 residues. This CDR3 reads CSGGDSYGYTF. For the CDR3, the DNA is TGCAGTGGTGGGGACAGCTATGGCTACACCTTC.

The CDR3 region is CASSDPDRGLGPGNEQFF. The CDR3 nucleotides read TGTGCCAGCAGTGACCCGGACAGGGGGCTGGGACCGGGCAATGAGCAGTTCTTC. The V and J genes are TRBV2 and TRBJ2-1; TRBD1 agrees at 11 bases. Looked up from germline, CDR1 is SNHLY and CDR2 is FYNNEI. The V gene end was trimmed by 3 bases and the J gene end by 6 bases; junction bases not matched to a gene: 13. This CDR3 spans 18 amino acids.

Written as DNA, the CDR3 is TGTGCCAGCTCACCACTGGGAGGGAACACTGAAGCTTTCTTT. Amino acids: CASSPLGGNTEAFF. The V and J genes are TRBV18 and TRBJ1-1; D gene ambiguous. There are 14 residues in the CDR3. The germline gives CDR1 KGHSH, CDR2 LQKENI. V was pared by 1 base and J by 1 base, with 7 bases between. The whole variable domain, remainder taken from reference TRBV18 and TRBJ1-1, is NAGVMQNPRHLVRRRGQEARLRCSPMKGHSHVYWYRQLPEEGLKFMVYLQKENIIDESGMPKERFSAEFPKEGPSILRIQQVVRGDSAAYFCASSPLGGNTEAFFGQGTRLTVV.

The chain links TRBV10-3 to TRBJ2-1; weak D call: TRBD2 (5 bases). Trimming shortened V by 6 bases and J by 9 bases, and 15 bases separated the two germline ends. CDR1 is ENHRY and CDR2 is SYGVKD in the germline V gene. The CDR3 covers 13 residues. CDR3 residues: CAIRQDTSGEQFF. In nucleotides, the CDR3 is TGTGCCATCAGGCAGGATACTAGTGGTGAGCAGTTCTTC.

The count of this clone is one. DNA of the CDR3: TGTGCCAGCAGCCACGCCTCCGGGAAAGTGAATGAAAAACTGTTTTTT. It codes for CASSHASGKVNEKLFF. The chain couples TRBV14 to TRBJ1-4; no clear D gene. Trimming shortened V by 3 bases and J by 5 bases, and 16 bases separated the two germline ends. This CDR3 region has 16 residues. Looked up from germline, CDR1 is SGHDN and CDR2 is FVKESK.

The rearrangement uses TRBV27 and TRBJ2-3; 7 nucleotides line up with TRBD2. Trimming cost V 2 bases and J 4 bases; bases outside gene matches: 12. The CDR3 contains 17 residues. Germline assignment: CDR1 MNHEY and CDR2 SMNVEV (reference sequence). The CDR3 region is CASSLDVREYPPDTQYF. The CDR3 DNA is TGTGCCAGCAGTTTAGATGTGCGGGAGTACCCTCCAGATACGCAGTATTTT.

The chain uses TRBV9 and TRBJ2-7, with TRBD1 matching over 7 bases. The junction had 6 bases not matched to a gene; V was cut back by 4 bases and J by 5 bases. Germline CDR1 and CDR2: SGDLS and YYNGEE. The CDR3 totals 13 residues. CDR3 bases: TGTGCCAGCAGCCCTGTAGGGGGCCACGAGCAGTACTTC. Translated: CASSPVGGHEQYF.

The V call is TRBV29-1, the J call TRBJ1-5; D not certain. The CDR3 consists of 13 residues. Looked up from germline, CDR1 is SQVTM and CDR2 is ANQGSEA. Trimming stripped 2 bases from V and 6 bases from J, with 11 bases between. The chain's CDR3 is CSVEFGSGQPQHF. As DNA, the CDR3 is TGCAGCGTTGAATTCGGGAGCGGTCAGCCCCAGCATTTT.

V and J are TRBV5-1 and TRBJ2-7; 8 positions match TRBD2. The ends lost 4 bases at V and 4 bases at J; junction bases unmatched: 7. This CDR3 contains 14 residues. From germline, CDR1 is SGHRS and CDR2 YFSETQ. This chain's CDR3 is CASSVGGVSYEQYF. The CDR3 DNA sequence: TGCGCCAGCAGCGTCGGGGGGGTTTCATACGAGCAGTACTTC.

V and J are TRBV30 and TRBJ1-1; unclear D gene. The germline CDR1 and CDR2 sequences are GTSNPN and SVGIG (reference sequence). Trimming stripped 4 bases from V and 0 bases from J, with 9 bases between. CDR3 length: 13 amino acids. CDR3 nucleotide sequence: TGTGCCTGGACAGCGGGATTGAACACTGAAGCTTTCTTT. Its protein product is CAWTAGLNTEAFF.

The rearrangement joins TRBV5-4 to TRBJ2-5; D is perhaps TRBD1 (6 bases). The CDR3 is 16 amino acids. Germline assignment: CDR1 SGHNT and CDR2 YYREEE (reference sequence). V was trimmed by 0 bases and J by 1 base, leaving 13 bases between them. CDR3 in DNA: TGTGCCAGCAGCTTGGACCCAAGGACAGCCCAAGAGACCCAGTACTTC. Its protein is CASSLDPRTAQETQYF. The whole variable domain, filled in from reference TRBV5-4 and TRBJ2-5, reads ETGVTQSPTHLIKTRGQQVTLRCSSQSGHNTVSWYQQALGQGPQFIFQYYREEENGRGNFPPRFSGLQFPNYSSELNVNALELDDSALYLCASSLDPRTAQETQYFGPGTRLLVL.

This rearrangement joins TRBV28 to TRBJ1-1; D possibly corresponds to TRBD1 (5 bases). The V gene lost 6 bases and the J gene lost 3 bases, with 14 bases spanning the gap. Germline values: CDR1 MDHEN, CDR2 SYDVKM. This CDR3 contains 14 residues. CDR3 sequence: CASSTPDTYTEAFF. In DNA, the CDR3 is TGTGCCAGCAGCACCCCGGACACCTACACTGAAGCTTTCTTT.

CDR3: CASSLGLRGTDTQYF. DNA for the CDR3: TGTGCCAGCAGCTTAGGCCTGAGAGGCACAGATACGCAGTATTTT. This chain links TRBV7-9 with TRBJ2-3; no definite D call. V lost 1 base, J lost 1 base, and 9 bases lay in between. This CDR3 has 15 amino acids. Per the germline V gene, CDR1 is SEHNR and CDR2 is FQNEAQ (reference sequence).